Following are 2 T cell receptor beta chains from one sample sequenced in a study of blood T cell repertoires in COVID-19. Profiled with immunoSEQ multiplex PCR; TCRdb holds only in-frame clones, not every one. The table shows about 140,000 clones, with 84% occurring only once. The sequenced sample consisted of PBMCs or T cells enriched from blood (not recorded which). The receptor set was obtained from a woman aged 18 to 35 who had been exposed to COVID-19.

This clone was recorded a few times. The chain is built from TRBV18 and TRBJ1-5; 7 bases are shared with TRBD1. Trimming took 3 bases from V and 0 from J; bases not matched to a gene: 2. The CDR3 consists of 15 residues. The germline V gene has CDR1 KGHSH and CDR2 LQKENI. CDR3 coding DNA: TGTGCCAGCTCACCCGGGACAGCTAGCAATCAGCCCCAGCATTTT. This codes for CASSPGTASNQPQHF.

This clone was observed a single time. The V call is TRBV28, the J call TRBJ2-7, with D perhaps matching TRBD1 (6 bases). V was clipped by 2 bases and J by 10 bases, with 9 bases between them. The CDR3 has 11 residues. Germline CDR1 reads MDHEN; CDR2 reads SYDVKM. CDR3 amino acids: CASSLARGQYF. DNA for the CDR3: TGTGCCAGCAGTTTAGCCAGGGGTCAGTACTTC. The full variable domain, with the rest looked up from reference TRBV28 and TRBJ2-7, is DVKVTQSSRYLVKRTGEKVFLECVQDMDHENMFWYRQDPGLGLRLIYFSYDVKMKEKGDIPEGYSVSREKKERFSLILESASTNQTSMYLCASSLARGQYFGPGTRLTVT.